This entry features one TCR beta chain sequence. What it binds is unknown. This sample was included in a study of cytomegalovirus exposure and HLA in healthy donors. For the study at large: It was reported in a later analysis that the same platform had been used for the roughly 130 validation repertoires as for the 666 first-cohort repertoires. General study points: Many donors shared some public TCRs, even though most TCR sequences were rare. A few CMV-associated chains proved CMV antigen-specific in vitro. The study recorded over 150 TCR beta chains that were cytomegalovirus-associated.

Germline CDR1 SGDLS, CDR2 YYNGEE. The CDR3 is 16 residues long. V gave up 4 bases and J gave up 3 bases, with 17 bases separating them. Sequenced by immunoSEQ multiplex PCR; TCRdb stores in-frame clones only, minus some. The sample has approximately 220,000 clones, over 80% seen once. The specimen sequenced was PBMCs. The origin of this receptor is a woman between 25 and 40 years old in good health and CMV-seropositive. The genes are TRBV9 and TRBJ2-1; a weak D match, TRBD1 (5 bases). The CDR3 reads CASSPTQTVSYNEQFF. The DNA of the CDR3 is TGTGCCAGCAGCCCAACCCAGACAGTAAGCTACAATGAGCAGTTCTTC.